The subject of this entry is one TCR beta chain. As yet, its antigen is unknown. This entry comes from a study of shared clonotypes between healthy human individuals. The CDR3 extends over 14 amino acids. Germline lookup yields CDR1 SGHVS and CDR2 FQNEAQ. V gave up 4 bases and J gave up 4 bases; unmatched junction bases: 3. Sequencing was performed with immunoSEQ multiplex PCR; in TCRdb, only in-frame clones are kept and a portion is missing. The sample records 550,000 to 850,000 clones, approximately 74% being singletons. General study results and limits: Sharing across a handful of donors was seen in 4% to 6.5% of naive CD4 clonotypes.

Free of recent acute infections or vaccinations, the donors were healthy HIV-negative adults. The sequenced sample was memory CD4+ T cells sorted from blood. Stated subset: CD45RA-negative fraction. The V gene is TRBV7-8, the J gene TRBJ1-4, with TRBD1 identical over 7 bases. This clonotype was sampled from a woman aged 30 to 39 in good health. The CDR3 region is CASSSGQLNEKLFF. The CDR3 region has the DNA TGTGCCAGCAGCTCGGGACAGCTTAATGAAAAACTGTTTTTT.